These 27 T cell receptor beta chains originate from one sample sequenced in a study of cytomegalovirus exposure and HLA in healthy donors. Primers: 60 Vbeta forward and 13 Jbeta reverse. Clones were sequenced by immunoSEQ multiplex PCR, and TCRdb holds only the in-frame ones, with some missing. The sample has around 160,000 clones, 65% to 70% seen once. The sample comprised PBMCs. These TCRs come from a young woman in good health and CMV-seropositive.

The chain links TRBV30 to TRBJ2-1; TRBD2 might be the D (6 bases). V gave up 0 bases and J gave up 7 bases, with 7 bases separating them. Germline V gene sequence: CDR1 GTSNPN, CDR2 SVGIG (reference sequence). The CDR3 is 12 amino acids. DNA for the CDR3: TGTGCCTGGAGTGTACGGGGGAATGAGCAGTTCTTC. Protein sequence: CAWSVRGNEQFF.

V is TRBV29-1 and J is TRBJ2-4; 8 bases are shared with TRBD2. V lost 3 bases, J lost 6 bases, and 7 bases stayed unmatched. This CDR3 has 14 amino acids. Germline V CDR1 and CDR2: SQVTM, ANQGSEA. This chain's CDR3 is CSVESREGINIQYF. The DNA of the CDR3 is TGCAGCGTTGAGTCACGGGAGGGTATAAACATTCAGTACTTC.

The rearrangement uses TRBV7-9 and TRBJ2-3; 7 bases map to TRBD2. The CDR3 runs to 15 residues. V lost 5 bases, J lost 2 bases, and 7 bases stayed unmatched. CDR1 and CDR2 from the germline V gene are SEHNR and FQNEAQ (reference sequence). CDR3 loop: CASSQHGGDTDTQYF. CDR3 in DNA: TGTGCCAGCAGCCAGCATGGGGGGGACACAGATACGCAGTATTTT.

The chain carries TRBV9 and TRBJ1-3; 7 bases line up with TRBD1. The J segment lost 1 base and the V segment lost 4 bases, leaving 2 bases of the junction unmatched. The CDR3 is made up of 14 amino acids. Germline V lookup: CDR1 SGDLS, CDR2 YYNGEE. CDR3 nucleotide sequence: TGTGCCAGCAGCCCGACAGGGTCTGGAAACACCATATATTTT. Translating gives CASSPTGSGNTIYF.

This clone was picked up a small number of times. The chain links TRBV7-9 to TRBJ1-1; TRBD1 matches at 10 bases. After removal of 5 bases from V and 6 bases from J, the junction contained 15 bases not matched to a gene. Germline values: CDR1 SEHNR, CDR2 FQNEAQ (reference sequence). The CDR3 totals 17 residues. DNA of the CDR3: TGTGCCAGCAGCCCCCCTCCCGGGACAGGGGCGTACCCTGAAGCTTTCTTT. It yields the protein CASSPPPGTGAYPEAFF.

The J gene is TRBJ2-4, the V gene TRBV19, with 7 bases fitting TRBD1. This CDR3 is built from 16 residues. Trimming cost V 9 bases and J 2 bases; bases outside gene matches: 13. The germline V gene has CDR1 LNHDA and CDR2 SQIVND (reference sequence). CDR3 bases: TGTGCCAGGCCGTTACAGGGGTCGGTGACCAAAAACATTCAGTACTTC. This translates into CARPLQGSVTKNIQYF.

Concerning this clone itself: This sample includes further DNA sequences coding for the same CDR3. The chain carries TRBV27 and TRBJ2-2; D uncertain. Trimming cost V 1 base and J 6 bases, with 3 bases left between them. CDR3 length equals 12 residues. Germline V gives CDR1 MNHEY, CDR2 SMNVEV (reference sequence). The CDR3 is CASSLLSGELFF. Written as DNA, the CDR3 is TGTGCCAGCAGTTTATTATCCGGGGAGCTGTTTTTT.

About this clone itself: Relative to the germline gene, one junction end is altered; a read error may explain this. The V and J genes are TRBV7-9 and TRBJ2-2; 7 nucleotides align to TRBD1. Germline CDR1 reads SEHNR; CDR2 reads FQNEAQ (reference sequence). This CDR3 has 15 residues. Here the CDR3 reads CASSLWTGQAGELFF. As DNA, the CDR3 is TGTGCCAGCAGCTTGTGGACCGGACAGGCCGGTGAGCTGTTTTTT.

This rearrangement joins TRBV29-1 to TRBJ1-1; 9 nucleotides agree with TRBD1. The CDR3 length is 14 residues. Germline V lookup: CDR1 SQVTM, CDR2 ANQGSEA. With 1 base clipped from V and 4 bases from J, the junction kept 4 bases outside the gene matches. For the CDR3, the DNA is TGCAGCGTTGAAGCGACAGGGGGAGGCACTGAAGCTTTCTTT. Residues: CSVEATGGGTEAFF.

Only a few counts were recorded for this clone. CDR3 sequence reads: CASSPVGGDNQPQHF. CDR3 nucleotide sequence: TGTGCCAGCTCCCCGGTCGGGGGGGACAATCAGCCCCAGCATTTT. The gene calls are TRBV18 and TRBJ1-5; D might be TRBD1 (5 bases). The CDR3 consists of 15 residues. The germline V gene has CDR1 KGHSH and CDR2 LQKENI. With 6 bases removed from V and 3 bases from J, the gap between germline ends came to 15 bases.

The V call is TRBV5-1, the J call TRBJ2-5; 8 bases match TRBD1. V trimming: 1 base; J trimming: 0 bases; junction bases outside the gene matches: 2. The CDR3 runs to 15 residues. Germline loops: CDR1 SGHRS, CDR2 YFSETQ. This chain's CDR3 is CASSLTQGDQETQYF. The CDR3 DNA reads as TGCGCCAGCAGCTTGACACAGGGGGACCAAGAGACCCAGTACTTC.

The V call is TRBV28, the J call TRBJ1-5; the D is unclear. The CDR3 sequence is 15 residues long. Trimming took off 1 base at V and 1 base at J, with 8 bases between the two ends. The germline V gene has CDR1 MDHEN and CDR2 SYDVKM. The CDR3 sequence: CASSLFHGSNQPQHF. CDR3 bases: TGTGCCAGCAGTTTATTCCATGGCAGCAATCAGCCCCAGCATTTT.

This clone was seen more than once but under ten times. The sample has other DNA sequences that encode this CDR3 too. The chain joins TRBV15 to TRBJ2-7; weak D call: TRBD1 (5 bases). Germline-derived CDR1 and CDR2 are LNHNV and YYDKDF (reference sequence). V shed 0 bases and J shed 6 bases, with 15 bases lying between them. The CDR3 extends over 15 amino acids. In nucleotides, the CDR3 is TGTGCCACCAGCAGAGATCCCGGCAGGGATGCCGAGCAGTACTTC. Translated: CATSRDPGRDAEQYF.

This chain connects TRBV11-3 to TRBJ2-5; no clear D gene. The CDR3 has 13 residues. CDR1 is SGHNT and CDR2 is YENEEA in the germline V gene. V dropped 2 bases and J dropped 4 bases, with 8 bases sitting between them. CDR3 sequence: CASSLRGGETQYF. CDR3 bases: TGTGCCAGCAGCTTAAGAGGCGGAGAGACCCAGTACTTC.

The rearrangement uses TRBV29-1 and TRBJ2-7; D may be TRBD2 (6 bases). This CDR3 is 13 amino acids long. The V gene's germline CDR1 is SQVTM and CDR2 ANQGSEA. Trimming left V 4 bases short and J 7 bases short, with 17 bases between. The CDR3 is CSVGGGRSLEQYF. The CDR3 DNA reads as TGCAGCGTTGGGGGTGGGAGGTCCCTGGAGCAGTACTTC.

The CDR3 here is CASSAQRQGALAEAFF. The CDR3 DNA sequence: TGTGCCAGCAGCGCACAACGACAGGGGGCGTTGGCTGAAGCTTTCTTT. This rearrangement joins TRBV7-9 to TRBJ1-1; 10 bases are shared with TRBD1. V was clipped by 5 bases and J by 6 bases; unmatched bases: 12. The length of the CDR3 is 16 residues. CDR1 and CDR2 (germline): SEHNR, FQNEAQ (reference sequence).

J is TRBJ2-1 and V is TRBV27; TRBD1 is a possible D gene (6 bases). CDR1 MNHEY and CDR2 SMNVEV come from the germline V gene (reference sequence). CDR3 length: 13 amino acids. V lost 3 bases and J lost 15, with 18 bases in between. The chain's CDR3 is CASSFVKDRPPFF. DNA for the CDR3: TGTGCCAGCAGTTTTGTGAAAGACAGGCCCCCGTTCTTC.

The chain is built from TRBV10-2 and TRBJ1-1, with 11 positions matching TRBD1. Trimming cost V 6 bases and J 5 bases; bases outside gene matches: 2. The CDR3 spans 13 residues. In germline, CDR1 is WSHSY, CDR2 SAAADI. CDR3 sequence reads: CASRDRGRTEAFF. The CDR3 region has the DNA TGCGCCAGCAGGGACAGGGGGCGAACTGAAGCTTTCTTT.

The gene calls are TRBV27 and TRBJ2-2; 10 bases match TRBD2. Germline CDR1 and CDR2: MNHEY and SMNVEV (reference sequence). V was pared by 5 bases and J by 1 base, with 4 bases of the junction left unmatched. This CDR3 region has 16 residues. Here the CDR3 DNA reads TGTGCCAGCAGTCCGGTAGCGGGAGGGAACACCGGGGAGCTGTTTTTT. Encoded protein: CASSPVAGGNTGELFF.

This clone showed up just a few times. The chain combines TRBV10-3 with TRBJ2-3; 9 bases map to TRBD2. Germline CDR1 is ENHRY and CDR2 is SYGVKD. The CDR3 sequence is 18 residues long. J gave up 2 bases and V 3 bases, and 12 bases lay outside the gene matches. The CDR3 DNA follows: TGTGCCATCAGTGAATCGTGGGGGAGCGGGGGGACCACAGATACGCAGTATTTT. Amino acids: CAISESWGSGGTTDTQYF.

CDR3: CASSPSIAGSTNIRFF. DNA of the CDR3: TGTGCCAGCAGTCCTTCCATAGCGGGGAGTACCAATATCCGGTTCTTC. The chain carries TRBV25-1 and TRBJ2-1; TRBD2 matches at 8 bases. V shed 5 bases, J shed 15 bases, and the junction held 21 bases outside the gene matches. The CDR3 sequence is 16 residues long. Germline V lookup: CDR1 MGHDK, CDR2 SYGVNS.

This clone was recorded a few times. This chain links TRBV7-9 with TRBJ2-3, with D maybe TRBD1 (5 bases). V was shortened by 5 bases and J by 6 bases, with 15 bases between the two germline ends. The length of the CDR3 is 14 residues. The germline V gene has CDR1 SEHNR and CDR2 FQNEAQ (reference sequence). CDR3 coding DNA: TGTGCCAGCAGCCTCGCCCAGGGTCGGGATACGCAGTATTTT. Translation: CASSLAQGRDTQYF.

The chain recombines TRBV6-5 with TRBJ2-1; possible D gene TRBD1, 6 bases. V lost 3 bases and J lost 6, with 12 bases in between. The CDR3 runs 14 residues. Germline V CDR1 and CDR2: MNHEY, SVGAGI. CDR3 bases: TGTGCCAGCAGTTATGGGGCAGGGGTCAATGAGCAGTTCTTC. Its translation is CASSYGAGVNEQFF.

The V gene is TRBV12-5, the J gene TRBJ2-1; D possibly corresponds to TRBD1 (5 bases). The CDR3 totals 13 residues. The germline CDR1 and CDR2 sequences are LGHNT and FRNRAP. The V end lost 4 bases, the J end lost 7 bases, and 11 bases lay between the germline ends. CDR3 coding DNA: TGTGCTAGTGGTTCGCCCAGGGTAAATGAGCAGTTCTTC. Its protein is CASGSPRVNEQFF.

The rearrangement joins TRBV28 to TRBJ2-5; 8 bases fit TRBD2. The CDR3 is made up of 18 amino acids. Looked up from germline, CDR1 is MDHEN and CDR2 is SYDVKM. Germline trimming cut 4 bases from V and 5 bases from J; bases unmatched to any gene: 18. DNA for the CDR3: TGTGCCAGCAGTTCCCGCCAGAGCGGGAGTCTGTTCCGGGAGACCCAGTACTTC. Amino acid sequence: CASSSRQSGSLFRETQYF. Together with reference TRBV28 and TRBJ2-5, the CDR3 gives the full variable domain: DVKVTQSSRYLVKRTGEKVFLECVQDMDHENMFWYRQDPGLGLRLIYFSYDVKMKEKGDIPEGYSVSREKKERFSLILESASTNQTSMYLCASSSRQSGSLFRETQYFGPGTRLLVL.

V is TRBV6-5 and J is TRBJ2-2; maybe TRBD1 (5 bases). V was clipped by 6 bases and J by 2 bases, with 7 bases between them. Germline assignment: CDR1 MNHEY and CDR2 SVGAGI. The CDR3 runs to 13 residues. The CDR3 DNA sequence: TGTGCCAGCAGAGACAGTAACACCGGGGAGCTGTTTTTT. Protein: CASRDSNTGELFF.

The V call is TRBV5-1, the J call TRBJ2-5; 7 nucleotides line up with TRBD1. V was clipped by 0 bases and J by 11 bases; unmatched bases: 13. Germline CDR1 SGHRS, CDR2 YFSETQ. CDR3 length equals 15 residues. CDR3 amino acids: CASSLAQGVSVEQYF. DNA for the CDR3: TGCGCCAGCAGCTTGGCGCAGGGGGTTTCAGTTGAGCAGTACTTC.